The 24 T cell receptor beta chains below come from one sample, sequenced in a study of blood T cell repertoires in COVID-19. This table comes from immunoSEQ multiplex PCR, and its TCRdb copy is limited to in-frame clones, with some not included. The sample includes tens of thousands of clones, more than 80% of them seen just once. Material: peripheral blood. The receptors shown here come from a human donor in a cohort sampled during active COVID-19.

The chain couples TRBV6-5 to TRBJ2-2, with TRBD1 as a possible D gene (6 bases). Trimming removed 6 bases from V and 7 bases from J, with 12 bases in between. Germline V lookup: CDR1 MNHEY, CDR2 SVGAGI. The length of the CDR3 is 13 residues. The CDR3 DNA is TGTGCCAGCAGGCGCCAGGGGTTCGGGGAGCTGTTTTTT. The encoded protein is CASRRQGFGELFF.

This clone was seen once. The genes are TRBV5-6 and TRBJ2-1; 8 bases map to TRBD2. Trimming removed 0 bases from V and 1 base from J; junction bases left unmatched: 6. Germline V lookup: CDR1 SGHDT, CDR2 YYEEEE. The CDR3 runs 17 residues. The CDR3 nucleotides are TGTGCCAGCAGCTTGGGGTTAGCGGGGAGTTCCTACAATGAGCAGTTCTTC. This codes for CASSLGLAGSSYNEQFF.

V and J are TRBV24-1 and TRBJ2-3; perhaps TRBD2 as D (5 bases). Germline V lookup: CDR1 KGHDR, CDR2 SFDVKD. Trimming took off 1 base at V and 2 bases at J, with 15 bases between the two ends. This CDR3 is built from 17 residues. CDR3 in DNA: TGTGCCACCAGTGATTTCTCTACAACGGGGTACACAGATACGCAGTATTTT. Translation gives CATSDFSTTGYTDTQYF.

This chain joins TRBV7-9 and TRBJ1-5, with D uncertain. The V and J ends lost 1 base and 4 bases respectively, with 14 bases between them. CDR1 and CDR2 from the germline V gene are SEHNR and FQNEAQ (reference sequence). This CDR3 contains 16 residues. CDR3 sequence reads: CASSLGLSGRNQPQHF. The DNA of the CDR3 is TGTGCCAGCAGCTTAGGGTTGTCGGGGAGGAATCAGCCCCAGCATTTT.

V and J are TRBV4-3 and TRBJ2-1; the match to TRBD2 covers 10 bases. The CDR3 consists of 17 residues. With V trimmed by 1 base and J by 7 bases, 10 bases remained unmatched. Germline loops: CDR1 LGHNA, CDR2 YSLEER. The DNA for the CDR3 is TGCGCCAGCAGCCAAGGAACCAGCGGGGGGGCTCGGAATGAGCAGTTCTTC. It specifies CASSQGTSGGARNEQFF.

The rearrangement joins TRBV5-6 to TRBJ1-1; weak D call: TRBD1 (6 bases). CDR1 is SGHDT and CDR2 is YYEEEE in the germline V gene. V gave up 2 bases and J gave up 5 bases, with 10 bases separating them. The CDR3 length is 13 residues. The CDR3 sequence: CASSFSRGTEAFF. In DNA, the CDR3 is TGTGCCAGCAGCTTTAGCAGGGGAACTGAAGCTTTCTTT. Supplemented by reference TRBV5-6 and TRBJ1-1, the full variable domain reads DAGVTQSPTHLIKTRGQQVTLRCSPKSGHDTVSWYQQALGQGPQFIFQYYEEEERQRGNFPDRFSGHQFPNYSSELNVNALLLGDSALYLCASSFSRGTEAFFGQGTRLTVV.

This sequence joins TRBV6-5 and TRBJ2-7; 9 nucleotides agree with TRBD1. CDR1 MNHEY and CDR2 SVGAGI come from the germline V gene. This CDR3 contains 12 residues. Unmatched junction bases numbered 8, after V lost 11 bases and J lost 6 bases. CDR3 sequence reads: CAGSGTGREQYF. CDR3 DNA sequence: TGTGCCGGCTCGGGGACAGGGCGCGAGCAGTACTTC.

The chain is built from TRBV7-9 and TRBJ1-2; TRBD1 matches at 9 bases. J was trimmed by 2 bases and V by 5 bases; bases with no gene match: 6. The CDR3 is made up of 15 amino acids. Germline CDR1 reads SEHNR; CDR2 reads FQNEAQ (reference sequence). CDR3 region: CASSPGTGSNYGYTF. CDR3 sequence (DNA): TGTGCCAGCAGCCCCGGGACAGGGTCAAACTATGGCTACACCTTC.

This chain connects TRBV3-1 (or the pseudogene TRBV3-2) to TRBJ1-2; the D is unclear. The length of the CDR3 is 14 residues. The germline gives CDR1 LGHDT, CDR2 YNNKEL (reference sequence). Deletions cut 0 bases from V and 8 bases from J, with 13 bases between. The CDR3 sequence: CASSQDLASGGYTF. In DNA, the CDR3 is TGTGCCAGCAGCCAAGATTTAGCAAGTGGGGGCTACACCTTC.

The chain recombines TRBV27 with TRBJ2-7; a weak D match, TRBD2 (5 bases). The CDR3 sequence is 13 residues long. The V and J ends lost 5 bases and 3 bases respectively, with 11 bases between them. Germline CDR1 reads MNHEY; CDR2 reads SMNVEV (reference sequence). CDR3 coding DNA: TGTGCCAGCAGTCCCCAGGAGGACTACGAGCAGTACTTC. It specifies CASSPQEDYEQYF.

On this clone itself: Sequence at one end of the junction differs from germline and may be a read error. This chain links TRBV7-7 with TRBJ1-1; D ambiguous. This CDR3 comprises 13 residues. CDR1 is SSHAT and CDR2 is FNYEAQ in the germline V gene (reference sequence). The CDR3 DNA is TGTGCTAGCAGCTTAATCTTGAACACTGAAGCTTTCTTT. It specifies CASSLILNTEAFF.

The V call is TRBV7-2, the J call TRBJ2-7; D is possibly TRBD1 (6 bases). Trimming removed 1 base at V and 3 bases at J, with 10 bases between. The germline V gene encodes CDR1 SGHTA and CDR2 FQGNSA. The CDR3 runs to 14 residues. CDR3 loop: CASSLETGYYEQYF. The CDR3 DNA reads TGTGCCAGCAGCTTAGAGACAGGATACTACGAGCAGTACTTC.

The V and J genes are TRBV5-1 and TRBJ2-1, with a weak D call TRBD2 (5 bases). Germline V gene lookup returns CDR1 SGHRS and CDR2 YFSETQ. V lost 4 bases, J lost 6 bases, and 14 bases lay in between. The CDR3 has 14 residues. The CDR3 DNA is TGCGCCAGCAGCCAGTCAGGACTGCTCAATGAGCAGTTCTTC. It encodes CASSQSGLLNEQFF.

The V call is TRBV28, the J call TRBJ2-7, with 7 bases matching TRBD2. Per the germline V gene, CDR1 is MDHEN and CDR2 is SYDVKM. Losses at the gene ends were 10 bases for V and 2 bases for J; bases not matched to a gene: 17. The CDR3 consists of 16 residues. The CDR3 is CATQRSLGGNTYEQYF. The CDR3 bases are TGTGCCACCCAACGCTCCCTCGGGGGGAATACCTACGAGCAGTACTTC.

The CDR3 protein is CATRMGGGVTDTQYF. The CDR3, as DNA: TGTGCCACCAGGATGGGAGGGGGGGTGACAGATACGCAGTATTTT. J is TRBJ2-3 and V is TRBV15, with D possibly matching TRBD2 (7 bases). Germline lookup yields CDR1 LNHNV and CDR2 YYDKDF (reference sequence). The CDR3 sequence is 15 residues long. Trimming pared 6 bases from V and 3 bases from J, leaving 16 bases between.

With regard to this clone: The junction differs from germline at one of its ends, possibly a read error. The same CDR3 arises from other DNA sequences in this sample as well. This chain connects TRBV6-5 to TRBJ2-7, with TRBD2 identical over 10 bases. Germline V gene sequence: CDR1 MNHEY, CDR2 SVGAGI. The CDR3 loop spans 15 amino acids. The CDR3 DNA reads as TGTGCTAGCAGCCCAACTAGCGGGGTCTCCTACGAGCAGTACTTC. It is translated as CASSPTSGVSYEQYF.

The chain combines TRBV6-4 with TRBJ2-2, with D hard to call. The CDR3 extends over 13 amino acids. Trimming removed 3 bases from V and 6 bases from J, with 8 bases in between. In germline, CDR1 is MRHNA, CDR2 SNTAGT. The CDR3 here is CASSEFSAGELFF. The CDR3 nucleotides are TGTGCCAGCAGTGAATTCTCAGCCGGGGAGCTGTTTTTT.

This clone was recorded once. The rearrangement links TRBV7-2 to TRBJ2-3; TRBD2 matches at 13 bases. The V and J ends lost 1 base and 3 bases, in that order; junction bases with no gene match: 4. This CDR3 is built from 17 residues. CDR1 is SGHTA, CDR2 FQGNSA, per germline. Here the CDR3 reads CASSLERTSGGTDTQYF. For the CDR3, the DNA is TGTGCCAGCAGCTTAGAGAGGACTAGCGGGGGAACAGATACGCAGTATTTT.

V is TRBV6-1 and J is TRBJ1-3; D call uncertain. Germline loops: CDR1 MNHNS, CDR2 SASEGT. The CDR3 has 16 amino acids. V shed 3 bases and J shed 5 bases, with 17 bases lying between them. CDR3 region: CASSDWAKAIRNTIYF. CDR3 DNA: TGTGCCAGCAGTGATTGGGCAAAGGCGATACGAAACACCATATATTTT.

The chain carries TRBV2 and TRBJ2-7, with D unresolved. Per the germline V gene, CDR1 is SNHLY and CDR2 is FYNNEI. Trimming left V 6 bases short and J 2 bases short, with 5 bases between. The CDR3 loop spans 11 amino acids. The CDR3 nucleotides are TGTGCCAGCAGCCAGACCTACGAGCAGTACTTC. Protein sequence: CASSQTYEQYF.

The V call is TRBV5-8, the J call TRBJ2-7, with TRBD2 as a possible D gene (7 bases). Germline CDR1 and CDR2: SGHTS and YDEGEE. CDR3 length: 15 amino acids. Between the trimmed V and J ends, which lost 1 base and 3 bases, there was a span of 14 bases. CDR3 coding DNA: TGTGCCAGCAGCTTGAGTAGGGGGGGCGTCTACGAGCAGTACTTC. Translating it yields CASSLSRGGVYEQYF.

The chain uses TRBV7-8 and TRBJ1-5; a weak D match, TRBD1 (6 bases). Germline values: CDR1 SGHVS, CDR2 FQNEAQ. The CDR3 is 12 residues long. V lost 5 bases and J 4 bases, leaving 6 bases between the germline ends. In nucleotides, the CDR3 is TGTGCCAGCAGCACAGGGAATCAGCCCCAGCATTTT. Encoded protein: CASSTGNQPQHF.

The chain has TRBV10-3 and TRBJ1-5; possibly TRBD1 for D (6 bases). The germline V gene has CDR1 ENHRY and CDR2 SYGVKD. The ends were cut back, 4 bases at V and 7 bases at J, with 14 bases in the middle. This CDR3 region has 14 residues. The CDR3: CAISGAGVEQPQHF. CDR3 DNA: TGTGCCATCAGTGGCGCAGGGGTGGAGCAGCCCCAGCATTTT.

The sample holds a few counts of this clone. The rearrangement uses TRBV28 and TRBJ1-5, with TRBD1 matching 10 bases. The CDR3 consists of 13 residues. CDR1 is MDHEN and CDR2 is SYDVKM in the germline V gene. The trim removed 10 bases at V and 7 bases at J, leaving 7 bases unmatched. DNA of the CDR3: TGTGCCATCAGGACAGGGGGAGGGCAGCCCCAGCATTTT. It encodes CAIRTGGGQPQHF.